This entry features one T cell receptor beta chain sequence. What it binds is unknown. This specimen comes from a study of T cell responses to AZD1222 COVID-19 vaccine. Trimming stripped 6 bases from V and 4 bases from J, with 12 bases between. The CDR3 spans 13 residues. Germline V CDR1 and CDR2: LNHDA, SQIVND (reference sequence). Study observations and caveats: No repertoire was sampled before or during the peak T cell response, only after it. Variant regions that are unmutated are reportedly the target of nearly half of spike-specific TCRs. The donors showed a predominance of white British ancestry and of females, with possible underestimation of clonal diversity.

Sequencing used immunoSEQ multiplex PCR; TCRdb keeps in-frame clones, though not all of them. The sample has more than 150,000 clones, roughly 92% seen once. The J gene is TRBJ1-2, the V gene TRBV19; D possibly corresponds to TRBD1 (5 bases). The source of this sequence is an adult in good health. The starting material was peripheral blood, obtained on day 0 of AZD1222 vaccination. CDR3 region: CASRSGTVYGYTF. As DNA, the CDR3 is TGTGCCAGTAGATCCGGGACGGTCTATGGCTACACCTTC. The variable domain in full, with the rest retrieved from reference TRBV19 and TRBJ1-2, is DGGITQSPKYLFRKEGQNVTLSCEQNLNHDAMYWYRQDPGQGLRLIYYSQIVNDFQKGDIAEGYSVSREKKESFPLTVTSAQKNPTAFYLCASRSGTVYGYTFGSGTRLTVV.